The 9 T cell receptor beta chains listed next were all sequenced from one sample in a study of T cell responses to AZD1222 COVID-19 vaccine. Sequencing used immunoSEQ multiplex PCR; TCRdb keeps in-frame clones, though not all of them. Of around 150,000 clones in the sample, 80% to 95% were seen once. The material was peripheral blood, obtained 28 days after the second AZD1222 dose. These receptors all come from an adult who received the AZD1222 COVID-19 vaccine.

CDR3 loop: CASSLSGASYNEQFF. The CDR3 nucleotides are TGTGCCAGCAGCTTGAGCGGAGCCTCTTACAATGAGCAGTTCTTC. The chain has TRBV7-2 and TRBJ2-1; tentative D call: TRBD2 (5 bases). CDR3 length: 15 residues. The germline V gene encodes CDR1 SGHTA and CDR2 FQGNSA. Trimming cost V 3 bases and J 4 bases, with 13 bases left between them.

This chain uses TRBV6-1 with TRBJ1-4; the D is unclear. Per the germline V gene, CDR1 is MNHNS and CDR2 is SASEGT. CDR3 length equals 14 residues. The V gene lost 1 base and the J gene lost 3 bases, with 6 bases spanning the gap. The CDR3 nucleotides read TGTGCCAGCAGTGAAGGGTCAGCTAATGAAAAACTGTTTTTT. Its translation is CASSEGSANEKLFF.

The chain joins TRBV6-1 to TRBJ1-6, with 7 positions matching TRBD1. CDR1 MNHNS and CDR2 SASEGT come from the germline V gene. There are 17 residues in the CDR3. V lost 2 bases and J lost 2; bases outside the gene matches: 6. The CDR3 sequence is CASSELGGAAYNSPLHF. CDR3 bases: TGTGCCAGCAGTGAATTAGGGGGCGCCGCCTATAATTCACCCCTCCACTTT.

V gene TRBV7-9 combines with J gene TRBJ1-1, with D maybe TRBD1 (6 bases). Trimming took 4 bases from V and 5 from J, leaving 20 bases between them. This CDR3 has 16 residues. Germline V gene sequence: CDR1 SEHNR, CDR2 FQNEAQ (reference sequence). The CDR3 spells CASSSRQEGFWTEAFF. The DNA for the CDR3 is TGTGCCAGCAGCTCCAGACAGGAGGGGTTTTGGACTGAAGCTTTCTTT. The entire variable domain, with the rest obtained from reference TRBV7-9 and TRBJ1-1, is as follows: DTGVSQNPRHKITKRGQNVTFRCDPISEHNRLYWYRQTLGQGPEFLTYFQNEAQLEKSRLLSDRFSAERPKGSFSTLEIQRTEQGDSAMYLCASSSRQEGFWTEAFFGQGTRLTVV.

The chain recombines TRBV30 with TRBJ1-2, with 9 nucleotides matching TRBD1. The CDR3 totals 13 residues. After removal of 6 bases from V and 8 bases from J, the junction contained 10 bases not matched to a gene. Germline CDR1 and CDR2: GTSNPN and SVGIG (reference sequence). CDR3 coding DNA: TGTGCCTGTTGGGGACAGGGACGGAAGGGCTACACCTTC. Residues: CACWGQGRKGYTF.

The gene calls are TRBV24-1 and TRBJ2-1, with TRBD2 identical over 12 bases. This CDR3 contains 18 residues. V was pared by 4 bases and J by 4 bases, with 10 bases of the junction left unmatched. Germline V gene sequence: CDR1 KGHDR, CDR2 SFDVKD. Here the CDR3 reads CATSEHLTSGRVYNEQFF. Written as DNA, the CDR3 is TGTGCCACCAGTGAACACTTGACTAGCGGGAGAGTATACAATGAGCAGTTCTTC.

V and J are TRBV29-1 and TRBJ1-1, with 8 bases fitting TRBD1. Germline V gives CDR1 SQVTM, CDR2 ANQGSEA. The CDR3 spans 13 residues. V dropped 7 bases and J dropped 0; count of bases not matched to a gene: 4. CDR3 in amino acids: CSGQGRVNTEAFF. CDR3 sequence (DNA): TGCAGCGGACAGGGGAGGGTGAACACTGAAGCTTTCTTT.

The genes are TRBV11-2 and TRBJ2-7; D gene unclear. This CDR3 spans 12 amino acids. V was pared by 4 bases and J by 2 bases, with 6 bases between. The V gene's germline CDR1 is SGHAT and CDR2 FQNNGV. The CDR3 protein is CASSSYTYEQYF. The CDR3 DNA reads TGTGCCAGCAGCTCTTACACCTACGAGCAGTACTTC.

This chain links TRBV12-3 or TRBV12-4 with TRBJ2-7; D remains unclear. Trimming removed 5 bases from V and 7 bases from J, with 12 bases in between. CDR3 length: 12 residues. CDR3 DNA: TGTGCCAGCAGTAAGGACCCATGGGAGCAGTACTTC. Translation gives CASSKDPWEQYF.